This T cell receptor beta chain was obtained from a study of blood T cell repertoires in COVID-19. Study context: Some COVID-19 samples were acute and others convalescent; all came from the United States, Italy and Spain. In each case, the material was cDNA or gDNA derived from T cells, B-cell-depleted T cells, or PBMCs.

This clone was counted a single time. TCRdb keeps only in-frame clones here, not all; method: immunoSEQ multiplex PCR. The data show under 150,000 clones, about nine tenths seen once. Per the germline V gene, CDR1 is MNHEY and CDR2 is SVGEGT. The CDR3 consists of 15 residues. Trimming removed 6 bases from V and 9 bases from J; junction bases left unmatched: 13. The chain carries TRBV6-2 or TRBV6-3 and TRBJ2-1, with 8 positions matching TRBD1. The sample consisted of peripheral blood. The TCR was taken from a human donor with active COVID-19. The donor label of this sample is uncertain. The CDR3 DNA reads TGTGCCAGCAGCAAACCGGGACAGGCCTGGGGTGAGCAGTTCTTC. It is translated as CASSKPGQAWGEQFF.